This T cell receptor (beta chain) was sequenced during a study of blood T cell repertoires in COVID-19 (dated by TCRdb to the early 2020s). With regard to the full study: Recovered participants in ImmuneRACE Cohort 3 were defined as having two consecutive negative NP/OP PCR tests, clearance from a healthcare professional, or resolution of symptoms. Samples covering the acute and convalescent phases of COVID-19 were provided by collaborators in the United States, Italy and Spain. Deeply sampled blood TCRbeta repertoires from subjects exposed to, actively infected with, or recovered from COVID-19 were included in the dataset. The prospective study material was composed of cDNA or gDNA derived from T cells, B-cell-depleted T cells, or PBMCs. The repertoires were released in a freely available public database meant as a resource for research on the immune response to SARS-CoV-2. Where available, HLA class I and class II types were obtained from metadata supplied by the sample provider rather than from assay-based typing. The sample metadata nearly always contained a de-identified subject ID, COVID-19 status, age in years and sex. The samples were drawn from the first 160 participants of the ongoing ImmuneRACE study and from 1,254 subjects provided by 6 global collaborators. What the study reported, not specific to this receptor: The amount of clinical and demographic metadata varied by source and participant and was provided uncurated.

Concerning this clone: Its antigen is currently not known. Qualities for individual bases were not recorded, and no much larger clone is one base off.

Ends trimmed: V by 3 bases, J by 3 bases; bases unmatched to a gene: 1. CDR1 and CDR2 (SGHRS, YFSETQ) derive from the germline V gene. Spanning cysteine to phenylalanine, the CDR3 consists of 13 amino acids. Solely the CDR3 DNA is kept, with 39 bases framed from the first base. The immunoSEQ Assay, a bias-controlled multiplex PCR, was used to amplify TCRbeta CDR3 regions from genomic DNA. Regarding the original processing steps: Nucleated cell counts per sample were estimated from amplification of reference gene primers within the assay. To quantify the absolute abundance of each unique TCRbeta CDR3 rearrangement, sequence reads were collapsed and filtered. Productive Simpson clonality was computed per sample as the square root of Simpson's diversity index over productive rearrangements. TCRdb stores this immuneACCESS table with in-frame sequences only. Part of the clones is absent; in the studies checked, under half of the shortfall reflects unresolved V genes, and no reason is known for the rest. V, J and clone size are those of that table, while D and trimming were read from the DNA. The sample table holds more than 200,000 clones, of which about nine tenths were seen once. The ten largest clonotypes hold approximately 7.2% of the sample.

Participants in the prospective study were aged roughly 18 to 100 years, lived in 20 to 30 United States geographic areas, and enrolled through a virtual design. Cohort assignment in the prospective study relied on participant-reported clinical history from a screening survey and a study questionnaire. Each participant in the prospective study had whole blood, serum and a nasopharyngeal or oropharyngeal swab collected by mobile phlebotomists. Additional blood draws and questionnaires over an approximately 2-month period could optionally be provided by prospective study participants. Prospective study blood samples were shipped either frozen or at room temperature before DNA extraction.

The specimen was PBMCs or T cells enriched from blood (not recorded which). The chain uses TRBV5-1 and TRBJ2-7, and 9 bases in between align with TRBD1. This clonotype was sampled from a man aged 25-40 years in a cohort exposed to, infected with or recovered from COVID-19 (not recorded which). The CDR3 sequence is CASSWGQGYEQYF. In nucleotides, the sequence is TGCGCCAGCAGCTGGGGACAGGGCTACGAGCAGTACTTC.